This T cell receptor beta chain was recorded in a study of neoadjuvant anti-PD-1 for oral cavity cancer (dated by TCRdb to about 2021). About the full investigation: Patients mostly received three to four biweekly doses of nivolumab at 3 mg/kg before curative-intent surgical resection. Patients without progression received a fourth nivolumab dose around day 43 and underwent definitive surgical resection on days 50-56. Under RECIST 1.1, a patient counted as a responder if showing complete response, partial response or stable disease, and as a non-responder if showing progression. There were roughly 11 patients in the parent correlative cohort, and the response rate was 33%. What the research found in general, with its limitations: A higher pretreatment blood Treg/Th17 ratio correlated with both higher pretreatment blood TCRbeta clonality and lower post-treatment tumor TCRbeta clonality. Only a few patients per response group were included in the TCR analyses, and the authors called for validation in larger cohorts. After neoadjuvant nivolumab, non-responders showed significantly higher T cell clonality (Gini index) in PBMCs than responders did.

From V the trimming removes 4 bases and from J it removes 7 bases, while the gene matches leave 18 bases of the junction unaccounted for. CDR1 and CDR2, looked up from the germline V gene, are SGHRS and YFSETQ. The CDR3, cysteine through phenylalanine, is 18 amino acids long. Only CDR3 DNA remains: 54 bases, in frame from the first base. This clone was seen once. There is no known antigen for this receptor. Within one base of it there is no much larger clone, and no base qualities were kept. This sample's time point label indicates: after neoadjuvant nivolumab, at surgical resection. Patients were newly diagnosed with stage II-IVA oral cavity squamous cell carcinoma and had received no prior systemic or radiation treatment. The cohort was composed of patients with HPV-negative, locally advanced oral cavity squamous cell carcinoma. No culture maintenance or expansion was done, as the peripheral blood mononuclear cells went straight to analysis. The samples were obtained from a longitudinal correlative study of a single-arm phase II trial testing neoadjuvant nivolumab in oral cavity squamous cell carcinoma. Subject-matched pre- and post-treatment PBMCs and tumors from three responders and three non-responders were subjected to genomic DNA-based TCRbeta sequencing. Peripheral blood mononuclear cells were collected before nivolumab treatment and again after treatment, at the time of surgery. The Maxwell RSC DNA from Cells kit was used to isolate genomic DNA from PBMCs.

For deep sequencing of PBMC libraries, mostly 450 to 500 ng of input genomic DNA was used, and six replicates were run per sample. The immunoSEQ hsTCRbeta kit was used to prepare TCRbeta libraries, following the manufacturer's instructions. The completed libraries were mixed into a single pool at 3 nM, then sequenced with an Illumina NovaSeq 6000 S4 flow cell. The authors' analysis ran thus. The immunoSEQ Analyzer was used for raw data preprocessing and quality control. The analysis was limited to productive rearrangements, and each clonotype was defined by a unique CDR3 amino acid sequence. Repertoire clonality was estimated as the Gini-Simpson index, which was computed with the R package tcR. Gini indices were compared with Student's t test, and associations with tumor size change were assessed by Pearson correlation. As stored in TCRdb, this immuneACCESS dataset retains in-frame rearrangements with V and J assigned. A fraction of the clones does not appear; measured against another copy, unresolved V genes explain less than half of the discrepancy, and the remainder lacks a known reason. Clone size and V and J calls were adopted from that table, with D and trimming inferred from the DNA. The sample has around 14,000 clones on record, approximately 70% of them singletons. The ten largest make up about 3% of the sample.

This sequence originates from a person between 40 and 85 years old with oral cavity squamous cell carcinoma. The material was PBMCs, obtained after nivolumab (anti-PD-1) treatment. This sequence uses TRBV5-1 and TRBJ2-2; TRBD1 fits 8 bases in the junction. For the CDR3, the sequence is CASSQGRQGPSSGGELFF. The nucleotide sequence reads TGCGCCAGCAGCCAGGGGAGACAGGGGCCTTCCTCGGGCGGGGAGCTGTTTTTT.